These T cell receptor beta chains were read from a single sample in a study of T cells and copy number aberrations in small-cell lung cancer. The repertoire was sequenced with immunoSEQ multiplex PCR; TCRdb's copy has only in-frame clones and lacks some. The sample records roughly 730 clones, 86% being singletons. The sequencing input was tumor tissue. The receptor set was obtained from a man between 60 and 75 years old with small cell lung cancer. The CDR3 runs from the conserved cysteine through the conserved F or W. The order of the fields is J gene, D gene, clone size, V gene, CDR3 protein, CDR3 DNA. The D gene is left open where the match is weak. A clone size is listed for some rows: how often the clone was seen (once, few, many), or a class if it is expanded.

j_gene: TRBJ2-7; d_gene: TRBD1; abundance: .; v_gene: TRBV7-2; CDR3aa: CASSAWTGPSSYEQYF; CDR3nt: TGTGCCAGCAGCGCTTGGACAGGGCCAAGCTCCTACGAGCAGTACTTC
j_gene: TRBJ1-1; d_gene: TRBD1; abundance: .; v_gene: TRBV15; CDR3aa: CATSSRTGPFTEAFF; CDR3nt: TGTGCCACCAGCTCTAGGACAGGGCCTTTCACTGAAGCTTTCTTT
j_gene: TRBJ1-2; d_gene: TRBD1; abundance: .; v_gene: TRBV5-4; CDR3aa: CASSRGGTGDNYGYTF; CDR3nt: TGTGCCAGCAGCCGGGGCGGGACAGGGGATAACTATGGCTACACCTTC
j_gene: TRBJ2-7; d_gene: .; abundance: .; v_gene: TRBV11-1; CDR3aa: CASSSRTSGSYEQYF; CDR3nt: TGTGCCAGCAGTTCCCGGACAAGTGGCTCCTACGAGCAGTACTTC
j_gene: TRBJ1-1; d_gene: .; abundance: .; v_gene: TRBV12-5; CDR3aa: CASGLGVSGNTEAFF; CDR3nt: TGTGCTAGTGGTTTGGGGGTTAGTGGGAACACTGAAGCTTTCTTT
j_gene: TRBJ1-2; d_gene: TRBD1; abundance: few; v_gene: TRBV10-3; CDR3aa: CAISETGGNYGYTF; CDR3nt: TGTGCCATCAGCGAGACAGGGGGCAACTATGGCTACACCTTC
j_gene: TRBJ2-7; d_gene: .; abundance: once; v_gene: TRBV18; CDR3aa: CASSQTQYEQYF; CDR3nt: TGTGCCAGCTCACAGACCCAATACGAGCAGTACTTC
j_gene: TRBJ1-3; d_gene: .; abundance: .; v_gene: TRBV28; CDR3aa: CASSSGGNPRDTIYF; CDR3nt: TGTGCCAGCAGTTCCGGGGGAAACCCACGAGACACCATATATTTT
j_gene: TRBJ1-2; d_gene: .; abundance: once; v_gene: TRBV30; CDR3aa: CAWTGLLRGNYGYTF; CDR3nt: TGTGCCTGGACGGGGCTCTTGAGGGGCAACTATGGCTACACCTTC
j_gene: TRBJ2-5; d_gene: .; abundance: few; v_gene: TRBV7-3; CDR3aa: CASSSSPGREETQYF; CDR3nt: TGTGCCAGCAGCTCCTCGCCAGGTCGGGAGGAGACCCAGTACTTC
j_gene: TRBJ2-1; d_gene: .; abundance: once; v_gene: TRBV9; CDR3aa: CASSVGYRYNEQFF; CDR3nt: TGTGCCAGCAGCGTGGGCTATCGGTACAATGAGCAGTTCTTC
j_gene: TRBJ1-2; d_gene: .; abundance: .; v_gene: TRBV5-1; CDR3aa: CASSGGTAQEGYTF; CDR3nt: TGCGCCAGCAGCGGAGGAACAGCTCAGGAAGGCTACACCTTC
j_gene: TRBJ1-2; d_gene: TRBD1; abundance: few; v_gene: TRBV4-1; CDR3aa: CASSSPRDRGRNGYGYTF; CDR3nt: TGCGCCAGCAGCTCACCCCGGGACAGGGGGCGAAATGGCTATGGCTACACCTTC
j_gene: TRBJ1-2; d_gene: TRBD1; abundance: .; v_gene: TRBV9; CDR3aa: CASSVGSVPGQGGYGYTF; CDR3nt: TGTGCCAGCAGCGTAGGCTCCGTACCGGGACAGGGTGGTTATGGCTACACCTTC
j_gene: TRBJ2-3; d_gene: .; abundance: .; v_gene: TRBV15; CDR3aa: CATSPNRERVDTQYF; CDR3nt: TGTGCCACCAGCCCTAACAGGGAGCGCGTTGATACGCAGTATTTT
j_gene: TRBJ2-7; d_gene: .; abundance: .; v_gene: TRBV21-1; CDR3aa: CASSSDKAGNYEQYF; CDR3nt: TGTGCCAGCAGCTCTGACAAGGCAGGGAACTACGAGCAGTACTTC
j_gene: TRBJ2-7; d_gene: .; abundance: few; v_gene: TRBV30; CDR3aa: CACWRAGHSYEQYF; CDR3nt: TGTGCCTGTTGGCGGGCGGGTCACTCCTACGAGCAGTACTTC
j_gene: TRBJ1-4; d_gene: .; abundance: .; v_gene: TRBV9; CDR3aa: CASSVGPTNEKLFF; CDR3nt: TGTGCCAGCAGCGTAGGGCCCACTAATGAAAAACTGTTTTTT
j_gene: TRBJ2-7; d_gene: TRBD1; abundance: .; v_gene: TRBV7-8; CDR3aa: CASSQRRQGGRYEQYF; CDR3nt: TGTGCCAGCAGCCAACGTCGACAGGGGGGAAGGTACGAGCAGTACTTC
j_gene: TRBJ2-1; d_gene: TRBD2; abundance: once; v_gene: TRBV19; CDR3aa: CASSIGDTSGSFF; CDR3nt: TGTGCCAGTAGTATAGGAGATACTAGCGGGTCGTTCTTC
j_gene: TRBJ2-2; d_gene: TRBD2; abundance: .; v_gene: TRBV29-1; CDR3aa: CSVGEIAGGPSGELFF; CDR3nt: TGCAGCGTCGGGGAAATAGCGGGAGGGCCGAGCGGGGAGCTGTTTTTT
j_gene: TRBJ2-7; d_gene: .; abundance: .; v_gene: TRBV20-1; CDR3aa: CSAGNYEQYF; CDR3nt: TGCAGTGCTGGAAACTACGAGCAGTACTTC
j_gene: TRBJ1-2; d_gene: .; abundance: .; v_gene: TRBV7-9; CDR3aa: CASTSLSYGYTF; CDR3nt: TGTGCCAGCACCTCCCTGAGCTATGGCTACACCTTC
j_gene: TRBJ1-2; d_gene: TRBD1; abundance: once; v_gene: TRBV6-6; CDR3aa: CASLIRTGEHGYTF; CDR3nt: TGTGCCAGCCTCATCCGGACAGGAGAACATGGCTACACCTTC
j_gene: TRBJ2-1; d_gene: TRBD1; abundance: .; v_gene: TRBV7-2; CDR3aa: CASSFTGDNEQFF; CDR3nt: TGTGCCAGCAGCTTTACAGGGGATAATGAGCAGTTCTTC
j_gene: TRBJ1-3; d_gene: .; abundance: once; v_gene: TRBV11-1; CDR3aa: CASSLERRSSGNTIYF; CDR3nt: TGTGCCAGCAGCTTAGAAAGACGGAGCTCTGGAAACACCATATATTTT
j_gene: TRBJ2-7; d_gene: .; abundance: .; v_gene: TRBV6-5; CDR3aa: CASGARFAPEYF; CDR3nt: TGTGCCAGCGGAGCACGATTTGCTCCGGAGTACTTC
j_gene: TRBJ1-1; d_gene: TRBD1; abundance: .; v_gene: TRBV10-1; CDR3aa: CASSDETGVGNTEAFF; CDR3nt: TGCGCCAGCAGTGACGAAACAGGGGTGGGGAACACTGAAGCTTTCTTT
j_gene: TRBJ2-2; d_gene: TRBD1; abundance: .; v_gene: TRBV10-1; CDR3aa: CASSGTGGMDTGELFF; CDR3nt: TGCGCCAGCAGCGGAACAGGGGGCATGGACACCGGGGAGCTGTTTTTT
j_gene: TRBJ1-1; d_gene: .; abundance: .; v_gene: TRBV5-8; CDR3aa: CASSLRLNTEAFF; CDR3nt: TGTGCCAGCAGCTTAAGACTTAACACTGAAGCTTTCTTT
j_gene: TRBJ2-5; d_gene: .; abundance: .; v_gene: TRBV11-1; CDR3aa: CASSPRDGETQYF; CDR3nt: TGTGCCAGCAGCCCCAGGGACGGGGAGACCCAGTACTTC
j_gene: TRBJ2-7; d_gene: TRBD1; abundance: .; v_gene: TRBV7-9; CDR3aa: CASSSGQGAHEQYF; CDR3nt: TGTGCCAGCAGCTCCGGACAGGGGGCCCACGAGCAGTACTTC
j_gene: TRBJ2-7; d_gene: .; abundance: .; v_gene: TRBV6-5; CDR3aa: CASSSNYYEQYF; CDR3nt: TGTGCCAGCAGCTCCAATTACTACGAGCAGTACTTC
j_gene: TRBJ2-3; d_gene: .; abundance: .; v_gene: TRBV11-2; CDR3aa: CASSDQDPSTQYF; CDR3nt: TGTGCCAGCAGCGACCAGGACCCGTCTACGCAGTATTTT
j_gene: TRBJ2-4; d_gene: .; abundance: .; v_gene: TRBV29-1; CDR3aa: CSVVGQATIAKNIQYF; CDR3nt: TGCAGCGTTGTGGGTCAGGCGACCATTGCCAAAAACATTCAGTACTTC
j_gene: TRBJ2-1; d_gene: .; abundance: .; v_gene: TRBV6-4; CDR3aa: CASSDSNDPGDEQFF; CDR3nt: TGTGCCAGCAGTGACTCGAATGATCCAGGGGATGAGCAGTTCTTC
j_gene: TRBJ2-4; d_gene: .; abundance: .; v_gene: TRBV2; CDR3aa: CASTPTVSKNIQYF; CDR3nt: TGTGCCAGCACCCCGACTGTATCCAAAAACATTCAGTACTTC
j_gene: TRBJ2-7; d_gene: TRBD1; abundance: .; v_gene: TRBV7-9; CDR3aa: CASSRGTGTDEQYF; CDR3nt: TGTGCCAGCAGCCGGGGGACAGGAACGGACGAGCAGTACTTC
j_gene: TRBJ2-1; d_gene: TRBD2; abundance: .; v_gene: TRBV6-5; CDR3aa: CASSPRGDMDEQFF; CDR3nt: TGTGCCAGCAGTCCTCGGGGGGATATGGATGAGCAGTTCTTC
j_gene: TRBJ2-5; d_gene: TRBD1; abundance: few; v_gene: TRBV4-3; CDR3aa: CASSQTGGPETQYF; CDR3nt: TGCGCCAGCAGCCAAACAGGGGGCCCAGAGACCCAGTACTTC
j_gene: TRBJ2-7; d_gene: TRBD2; abundance: .; v_gene: TRBV5-1; CDR3aa: CASRTGTSSAYEQYF; CDR3nt: TGCGCCAGCCGTACCGGGACTAGTTCCGCATACGAGCAGTACTTC
j_gene: TRBJ1-1; d_gene: .; abundance: .; v_gene: TRBV9; CDR3aa: CASSVGSSANTEAFF; CDR3nt: TGTGCCAGCAGCGTAGGTAGTAGCGCGAACACTGAAGCTTTCTTT
j_gene: TRBJ2-7; d_gene: .; abundance: few; v_gene: TRBV14; CDR3aa: CASSRDPGQQYF; CDR3nt: TGTGCCAGCAGCCGCGATCCGGGACAGCAGTACTTC
j_gene: TRBJ2-2; d_gene: TRBD2; abundance: .; v_gene: TRBV9; CDR3aa: CASSVGGGTIRTGELFF; CDR3nt: TGTGCCAGCAGCGTAGGGGGAGGGACCATTAGAACCGGGGAGCTGTTTTTT
j_gene: TRBJ1-6; d_gene: .; abundance: .; v_gene: TRBV28; CDR3aa: CASSLRGPGPHNSPLHF; CDR3nt: TGTGCCAGCAGCCTAAGGGGCCCCGGACCTCATAATTCACCCCTCCACTTT
j_gene: TRBJ2-7; d_gene: .; abundance: .; v_gene: TRBV11-3; CDR3aa: CASSLDRSEQYF; CDR3nt: TGTGCCAGCAGCTTAGATCGTTCCGAGCAGTACTTC